This TCR beta chain was sequenced in a study of early T cells in non-severe SARS-CoV-2 infection. This clonotype has a handful of counts. TCRdb independently ran MiXCR on the 5' RACE reads; one entry per CDR3 protein. The repertoire holds 40,000 to 45,000 distinct CDR3 sequences, with 11% as singletons. The sample was whole blood. This receptor was taken from an adult who was a healthcare worker with PCR-confirmed SARS-CoV-2 infection or an uninfected control (not recorded which).

The CDR3 sequence: CASSIGQGRTDTQYF. DNA for the CDR3: TGTGCCAGCAGTATCGGACAGGGGCGCACAGATACGCAGTATTTT. This chain links TRBV27 with TRBJ2-3; 9 bases are shared with TRBD1. CDR3 length: 15 residues. Germline lookup yields CDR1 MNHEY and CDR2 SMNVEV (reference sequence). Losses at the gene ends were 5 bases for V and 1 base for J; bases not matched to a gene: 4.